Given below is one T cell receptor beta chain in context. Its antigen is still unknown. This sample is drawn from a study of beta chain features in type 1 diabetes. Findings and limits, study-wide: A moderate, significant TCRB CDR3 shortening appeared in type 1 diabetes across four CD4+ subsets.

Every isolated RNA sample was fully reverse transcribed, so sequencing captured expressed TCRB transcripts. Sequencing used immunoSEQ multiplex PCR; TCRdb keeps in-frame clones, though not all of them. The profile shows about 660,000 clones, over 11% of them singletons. The receptor was derived from a young man with type 1 diabetes. The sequencing sample was made of naive CD4+ T cells from blood.

The CDR3 DNA sequence: TGCGCCAGCAGCCGGACTAGCGGGGGCCTCTCCTACAATGAGCAGTTCTTC. Translating it yields CASSRTSGGLSYNEQFF. This chain connects TRBV4-1 to TRBJ2-1, with 13 bases aligning to TRBD2. CDR1 is MGHRA, CDR2 YSYEKL, per germline. This CDR3 has 17 residues. V shed 4 bases, J shed 0 bases, and the junction held 3 bases outside the gene matches.